These 17 T cell receptor beta chains share one sample of origin, sequenced in a study of T cells after yellow fever vaccination (dated by TCRdb to 2018 to 2020). Library method: 5' RACE. Sequenced on an Illumina HiSeq 2500. TCRdb handled the public reads itself, with Q25 trimming in fastp and clone calling in MiXCR, and kept productive beta chains. Every distinct CDR3 protein forms one entry, paired with its most common genes and DNA. The sample table contains some 96,000 distinct CDR3 sequences; only one count was recorded for about 8.8% of them. Roughly 17% of the sample is held by the ten biggest clonotypes. This specimen's treatment or condition label, interpreted: live attenuated yellow fever vaccine strain. The sequencing used CD8+ T cells not binding an NS4B(214-222) dextramer, sorted from PBMCs, collected roughly 15 days after the first yellow fever vaccination. Reading the label with the study, this specimen's cell subset or site is: NS4B epitope dextramer-negative CD8 T cells. The receptor source for this set is a man younger than 30 who received the YFV17D yellow fever vaccine.

The rearrangement uses TRBV2 and TRBJ2-3, with no clear D. Between the trimmed V and J ends, which lost 3 bases and 2 bases, there was a span of 12 bases. The CDR3 consists of 15 residues. Germline V gene data show CDR1 as SNHLY and CDR2 as FYNNEI. The CDR3 protein is CASSDWVAPTDTQYF. DNA of the CDR3: TGTGCCAGCAGTGATTGGGTAGCCCCCACAGATACGCAGTATTTT.

This chain uses TRBV9 with TRBJ2-1; tentative D call: TRBD2 (7 bases). This CDR3 contains 13 residues. The V and J ends lost 3 bases and 14 bases respectively, with 18 bases between them. Germline-derived CDR1 and CDR2 are SGDLS and YYNGEE. Here the CDR3 DNA reads TGTGCCAGCAGCGGCCGGGGGGCGCTGGGGAAGTTCTTC. Its protein is CASSGRGALGKFF.

The chain carries TRBV20-1 and TRBJ2-5; maybe TRBD2 (6 bases). The CDR3 runs 16 residues. V lost 1 base, J lost 5 bases, and 20 bases lay in between. CDR1 and CDR2 from the germline V gene are DFQATT and SNEGSKA (reference sequence). DNA for the CDR3: TGCAGTGCTAGAGGATGGGAGGACTTGATTGGGGAGACCCAGTACTTC. Translation: CSARGWEDLIGETQYF.

This clonotype was observed a handful of times. This rearrangement joins TRBV6-5 to TRBJ2-5; D tentatively fits TRBD1 or TRBD2 (5 bases each). Germline CDR1 reads MNHEY; CDR2 reads SVGAGI. The ends were cut back, 2 bases at V and 2 bases at J, with 9 bases in the middle. The CDR3 contains 14 residues. The CDR3 nucleotides read TGTGCCAGCAGTTACCTCGGGGCTCAAGAGACCCAGTACTTC. This codes for CASSYLGAQETQYF.

The table lists this clonotype with many counts. The chain joins TRBV4-3 to TRBJ1-4, with 7 bases lining up with TRBD1. This CDR3 is built from 16 residues. After removal of 0 bases from V and 4 bases from J, the junction contained 5 bases not matched to a gene. Germline V gene sequence: CDR1 LGHNA, CDR2 YSLEER. The DNA of the CDR3 is TGCGCCAGCAGCCAAGATCTGGGACAGATTAATGAAAAACTGTTTTTT. Translation: CASSQDLGQINEKLFF.

The table lists this clonotype with a few counts. The chain employs TRBV19 and TRBJ2-5; TRBD1 might be the D (5 bases). Looked up from germline, CDR1 is LNHDA and CDR2 is SQIVND (reference sequence). Trimming pared 3 bases from V and 4 bases from J, leaving 12 bases between. CDR3 length: 14 residues. The CDR3 is CASSIAPGIETQYF. The DNA for the CDR3 is TGTGCCAGTAGTATCGCGCCAGGGATAGAGACCCAGTACTTC.

The chain has TRBV10-1 and TRBJ2-7; D is possibly TRBD1 or TRBD2 (6 bases each). The germline CDR1 and CDR2 sequences are WNHNN and SYGVQD (reference sequence). V was pared by 6 bases and J by 2 bases, with 14 bases between. The CDR3 sequence is 14 residues long. For the CDR3, the DNA is TGCGCCAGCAGCGCCGCGGGACACCCCTACGAGCAGTACTTC. Translated: CASSAAGHPYEQYF.

V gene TRBV4-1 combines with J gene TRBJ1-6; 7 bases are shared with TRBD1. Germline V CDR1 and CDR2: MGHRA, YSYEKL. The ends lost 1 base at V and 2 bases at J; junction bases unmatched: 5. The CDR3 has 17 residues. The DNA of the CDR3 is TGCGCCAGCAGCCAAGTGACAGGGACCCCCTATAATTCACCCCTCCACTTT. Amino acids: CASSQVTGTPYNSPLHF.

The table lists this clonotype with many counts. This chain connects TRBV4-1 to TRBJ2-1, with TRBD2 identical over 8 bases. The V segment lost 0 bases and the J segment 9 bases; nucleotides outside the gene matches: 7. The CDR3 has 15 residues. Germline V gene lookup returns CDR1 MGHRA and CDR2 YSYEKL. The CDR3 nucleotides are TGCGCCAGCAGCCAAGATTCCGGGGGGGCCGGTGAGCAGTTCTTC. Amino acids: CASSQDSGGAGEQFF.

CDR3 in amino acids: CASTPTGSSYEQYF. CDR3 nucleotides: TGTGCCAGCACCCCTACAGGGAGCTCCTACGAGCAGTACTTC. The rearrangement uses TRBV6-2 or TRBV6-3 and TRBJ2-7; D is possibly TRBD1 (6 bases). The V gene lost 7 bases and the J gene lost 0 bases, with 13 bases spanning the gap. Germline lookup yields CDR1 MNHEY and CDR2 SVGEGT. The CDR3 length is 14 residues.

Concerning this clonotype: A much larger clone lies one base from this, so it may be a read error. The genes are TRBV7-2 and TRBJ2-1; D uncertain. This CDR3 contains 13 residues. V was shortened by 1 base and J by 0 bases, with 1 base between the two germline ends. Germline V CDR1 and CDR2: SGHTA, FQGNSA. The CDR3 spells CASSLDSYNEQFF. In DNA form, the CDR3 reads TGTGCCAGCAGCTTAGACTCCTACAATGAGCAGTTCTTC. Looking up the rest from reference TRBV7-2 and TRBJ2-1 gives the full variable domain: GAGVSQSPSNKVTEKGKDVELRCDPISGHTALYWYRQSLGQGLEFLIYFQGNSAPDKSGLPSDRFSAERTGGSVSTLTIQRTQQEDSAVYLCASSLDSYNEQFFGPGTRLTVL.

This clonotype showed up just a few times. This chain connects TRBV15 to TRBJ2-2, with D perhaps matching TRBD1 or TRBD2 (5 bases each). The CDR3 is made up of 13 amino acids. CDR1 is LNHNV and CDR2 is YYDKDF in the germline V gene (reference sequence). Trimming cost V 4 bases and J 6 bases, with 9 bases left between them. The CDR3 DNA reads TGTGCCACCAGCAAAGGGGACGCCGGGGAGCTGTTTTTT. The encoded protein is CATSKGDAGELFF. The whole variable domain, filled in from reference TRBV15 and TRBJ2-2, reads DAMVIQNPRYQVTQFGKPVTLSCSQTLNHNVMYWYQQKSSQAPKLLFHYYDKDFNNEADTPDNFQSRRPNTSFCFLDIRSPGLGDTAMYLCATSKGDAGELFFGEGSRLTVL.

The V and J genes are TRBV7-9 and TRBJ2-3; 8 bases line up with TRBD1. Germline lookup yields CDR1 SEHNR and CDR2 FQNEAQ (reference sequence). There are 13 residues in the CDR3. The junction had 3 bases not matched to a gene; V was cut back by 5 bases and J by 5 bases. The CDR3, as DNA: TGTGCCAGCAGCATCGGGACAGGAGATACGCAGTATTTT. Its translation is CASSIGTGDTQYF.

A few counts support this clonotype. The rearrangement links TRBV4-3 to TRBJ2-7, with D possibly matching TRBD2 (6 bases). V lost 3 bases, J lost 4 bases, and 13 bases lay in between. Germline loops: CDR1 LGHNA, CDR2 YSLEER. The CDR3 extends over 14 amino acids. The CDR3 nucleotides are TGCGCCAGCAGCCAGGGACTTGGATATTACGAGCAGTACTTC. Its protein is CASSQGLGYYEQYF.

This clonotype has ten or more counts. The rearrangement uses TRBV7-9 and TRBJ1-1; D unresolved. CDR1 and CDR2 (germline): SEHNR, FQNEAQ (reference sequence). The CDR3 is 10 residues long. The V gene lost 2 bases and the J gene lost 5 bases, with 0 bases spanning the gap. CDR3 protein: CASSLTEAFF. The CDR3 nucleotides are TGTGCCAGCAGCTTAACTGAAGCTTTCTTT.

This clonotype appeared a few times. The genes are TRBV6-1 and TRBJ2-5; D gene unclear. V lost 6 bases and J lost 1, with 12 bases in between. The CDR3 totals 14 residues. CDR1 and CDR2 from the germline V gene are MNHNS and SASEGT. CDR3 amino acids: CASSPEIAQETQYF. The CDR3, as DNA: TGTGCCAGCAGCCCCGAAATAGCCCAAGAGACCCAGTACTTC.

V usage is TRBV19 and J usage is TRBJ1-1; no reliable D call. Germline CDR1 and CDR2: LNHDA and SQIVND (reference sequence). Trimming left V 7 bases short and J 2 bases short, with 17 bases between. CDR3 size: 15 residues. The CDR3 sequence is CASNFFGWSNTEAFF. CDR3 DNA sequence: TGTGCCAGTAACTTCTTTGGGTGGTCCAACACTGAAGCTTTCTTT.